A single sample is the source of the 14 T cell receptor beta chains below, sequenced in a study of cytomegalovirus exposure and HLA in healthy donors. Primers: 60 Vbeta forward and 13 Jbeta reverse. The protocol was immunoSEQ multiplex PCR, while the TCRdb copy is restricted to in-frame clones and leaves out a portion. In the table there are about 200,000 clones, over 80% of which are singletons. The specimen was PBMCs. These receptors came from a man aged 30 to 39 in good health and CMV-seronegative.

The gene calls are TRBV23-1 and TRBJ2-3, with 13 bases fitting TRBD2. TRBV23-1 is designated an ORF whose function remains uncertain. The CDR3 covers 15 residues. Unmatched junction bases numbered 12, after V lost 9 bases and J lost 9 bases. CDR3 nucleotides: TGCGCCAGTCCCCCGACTAGCGGGAGGCGCGGGACGCAGTATTTT. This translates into CASPPTSGRRGTQYF.

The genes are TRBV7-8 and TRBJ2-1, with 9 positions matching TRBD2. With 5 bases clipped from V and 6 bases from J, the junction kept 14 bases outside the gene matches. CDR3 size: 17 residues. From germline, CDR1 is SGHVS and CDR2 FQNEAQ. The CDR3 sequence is CASSEPLVAGVFNEQFF. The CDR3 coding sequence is TGTGCCAGCAGCGAGCCCCTTGTAGCGGGAGTCTTCAATGAGCAGTTCTTC.

The DNA for the CDR3 is TGTGCCAGTACCCCAGGGGCTAGCGGACTTTTCGCTGAGCAGTTCTTC. Translation gives CASTPGASGLFAEQFF. The rearrangement joins TRBV19 to TRBJ2-1; possible D gene TRBD2, 7 bases. CDR1 is LNHDA and CDR2 is SQIVND in the germline V gene (reference sequence). The germline V and J ends were trimmed by 7 bases and 9 bases, with 25 bases remaining between them. There are 16 residues in the CDR3.

The CDR3 protein is CASSPGQGGYTF. As DNA, the CDR3 is TGTGCCAGCTCACCCGGACAGGGCGGCTACACCTTC. The chain is built from TRBV18 and TRBJ1-2; TRBD1 agrees at 8 bases. The CDR3 sequence is 12 residues long. The V gene end was trimmed by 3 bases and the J gene end by 8 bases; junction bases not matched to a gene: 2. Germline V CDR1 and CDR2: KGHSH, LQKENI.

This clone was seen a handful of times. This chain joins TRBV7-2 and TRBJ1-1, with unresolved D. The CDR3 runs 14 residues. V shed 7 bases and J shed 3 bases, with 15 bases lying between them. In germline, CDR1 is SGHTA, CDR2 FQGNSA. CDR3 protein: CASNPILPYTEAFF. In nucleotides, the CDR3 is TGTGCCAGCAACCCAATCCTACCCTACACTGAAGCTTTCTTT.

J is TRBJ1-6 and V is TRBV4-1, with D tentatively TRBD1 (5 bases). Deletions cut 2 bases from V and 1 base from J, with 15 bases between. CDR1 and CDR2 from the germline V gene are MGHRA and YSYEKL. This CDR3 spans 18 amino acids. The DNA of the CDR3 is TGCGCCAGCAGCCAACCCAAAGGGACTCTATCCTATAATTCACCCCTCCACTTT. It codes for CASSQPKGTLSYNSPLHF.

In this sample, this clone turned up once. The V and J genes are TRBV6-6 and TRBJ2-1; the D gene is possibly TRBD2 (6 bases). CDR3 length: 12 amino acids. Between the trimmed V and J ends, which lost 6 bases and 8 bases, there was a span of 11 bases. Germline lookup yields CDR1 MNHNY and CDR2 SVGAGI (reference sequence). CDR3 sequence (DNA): TGTGCCAGCAGCCAACTAGCCCATGAGCAGTTCTTC. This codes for CASSQLAHEQFF.

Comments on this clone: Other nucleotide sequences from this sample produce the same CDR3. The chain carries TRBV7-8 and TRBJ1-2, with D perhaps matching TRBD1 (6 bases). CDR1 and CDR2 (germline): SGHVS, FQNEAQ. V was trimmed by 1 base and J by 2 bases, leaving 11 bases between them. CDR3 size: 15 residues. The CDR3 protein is CASSLEGTGNYGYTF. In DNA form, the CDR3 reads TGTGCCAGCAGCTTAGAAGGTACAGGGAACTATGGCTACACCTTC.

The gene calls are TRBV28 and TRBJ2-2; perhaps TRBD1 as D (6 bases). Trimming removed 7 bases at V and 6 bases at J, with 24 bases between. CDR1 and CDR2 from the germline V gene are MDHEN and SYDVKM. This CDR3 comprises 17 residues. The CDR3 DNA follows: TGTGCCAGCACCCTCGGATCGGCAGACAGGAAGGCCGGGGAGCTGTTTTTT. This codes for CASTLGSADRKAGELFF.

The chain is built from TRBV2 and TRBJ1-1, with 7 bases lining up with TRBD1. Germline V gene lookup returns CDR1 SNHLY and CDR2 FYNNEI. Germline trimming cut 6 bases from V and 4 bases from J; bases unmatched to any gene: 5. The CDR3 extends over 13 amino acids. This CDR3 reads CASRFRGATEAFF. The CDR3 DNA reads TGTGCCAGCAGGTTCAGGGGGGCCACTGAAGCTTTCTTT.

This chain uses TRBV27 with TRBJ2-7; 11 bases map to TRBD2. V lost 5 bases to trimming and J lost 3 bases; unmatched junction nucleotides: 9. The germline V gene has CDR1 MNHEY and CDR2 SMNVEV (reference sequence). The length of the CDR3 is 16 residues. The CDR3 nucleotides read TGTGCCAGCAGTCTTAATCGACTAGCGGGAAACTACGAGCAGTACTTC. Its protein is CASSLNRLAGNYEQYF.

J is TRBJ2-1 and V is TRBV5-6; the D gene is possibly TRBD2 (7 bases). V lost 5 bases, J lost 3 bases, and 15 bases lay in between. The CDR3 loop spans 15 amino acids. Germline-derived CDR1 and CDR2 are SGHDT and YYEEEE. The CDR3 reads CASSIRGANYNEQFF. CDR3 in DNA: TGTGCCAGCAGTATTCGGGGGGCGAACTACAATGAGCAGTTCTTC. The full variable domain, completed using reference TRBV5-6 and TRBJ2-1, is DAGVTQSPTHLIKTRGQQVTLRCSPKSGHDTVSWYQQALGQGPQFIFQYYEEEERQRGNFPDRFSGHQFPNYSSELNVNALLLGDSALYLCASSIRGANYNEQFFGPGTRLTVL.

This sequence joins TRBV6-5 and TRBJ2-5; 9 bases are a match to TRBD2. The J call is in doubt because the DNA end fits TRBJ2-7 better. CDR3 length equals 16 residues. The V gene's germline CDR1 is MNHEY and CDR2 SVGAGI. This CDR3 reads CASSYSRLAERYEQYF. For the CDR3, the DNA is TGTGCCAGCAGTTACTCTCGACTAGCGGAGAGATACGAGCAGTACTTC.

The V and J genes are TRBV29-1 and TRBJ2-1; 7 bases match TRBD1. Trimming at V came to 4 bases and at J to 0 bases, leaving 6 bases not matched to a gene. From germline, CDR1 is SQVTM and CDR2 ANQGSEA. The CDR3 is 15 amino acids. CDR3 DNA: TGCAGCGTTGGTCTCCGGGACAGCTCCTACAATGAGCAGTTCTTC. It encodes CSVGLRDSSYNEQFF.